This TCR beta chain came from a study of shared clonotypes between healthy human individuals. At the level of the study: Researchers assigned three CD4 naive, three CD4 memory, two CD8 naive and one CD8 memory plate to each donor. Overall study findings and caveats: The study drew on few donors, limiting represented genetic and exposure-history diversity.

Notes on this clone: Its antigen is still unknown. With only one base between it and a far larger clone, this is likely a read error. Other DNA sequences in the sample encode the same CDR3.

Method: immunoSEQ multiplex PCR; TCRdb's copy keeps in-frame clones and lacks some. The table lists approximately 1,000,000 clones, 75% to 85% of them singletons. The CDR3 totals 14 residues. Germline CDR1 SGHRS, CDR2 YFSETQ. J gave up 1 base and V 2 bases, and 2 bases lay outside the gene matches. This TCR was recovered from a man aged 18 to 29 in good health. Some clones in this sample may be carry-over from other donors' samples. Sequenced: memory CD4+ T cells from PBMCs. Subset described: CD45RA-negative fraction. The rearrangement joins TRBV5-1 to TRBJ1-1; 7 bases fit TRBD1. The DNA of the CDR3 is TGCGCCAGCAGCTTCCAGGGGGGGAACACTGAAGCTTTCTTT. It specifies CASSFQGGNTEAFF.